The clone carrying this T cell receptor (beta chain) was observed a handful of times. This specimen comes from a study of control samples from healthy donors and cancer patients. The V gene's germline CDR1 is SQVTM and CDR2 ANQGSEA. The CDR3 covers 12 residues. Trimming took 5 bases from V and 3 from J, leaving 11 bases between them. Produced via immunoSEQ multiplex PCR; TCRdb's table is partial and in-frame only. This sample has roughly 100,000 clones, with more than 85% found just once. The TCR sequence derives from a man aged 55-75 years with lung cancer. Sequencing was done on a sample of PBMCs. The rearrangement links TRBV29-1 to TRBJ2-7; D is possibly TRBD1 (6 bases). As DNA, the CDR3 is TGCAGCGTTATTAAGGGGGACTACGAGCAGTACTTC. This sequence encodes CSVIKGDYEQYF.